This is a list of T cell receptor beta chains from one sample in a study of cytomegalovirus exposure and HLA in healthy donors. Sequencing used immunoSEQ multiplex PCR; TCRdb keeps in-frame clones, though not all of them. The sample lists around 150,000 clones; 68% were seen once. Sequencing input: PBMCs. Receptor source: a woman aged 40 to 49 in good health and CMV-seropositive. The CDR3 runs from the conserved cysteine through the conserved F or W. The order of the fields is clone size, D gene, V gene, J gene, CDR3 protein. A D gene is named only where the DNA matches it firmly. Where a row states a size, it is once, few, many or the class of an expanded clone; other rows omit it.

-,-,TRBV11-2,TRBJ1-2,CASSPLDRRRGYGYTF
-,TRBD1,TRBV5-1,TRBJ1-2,CASSRDSYGYPF
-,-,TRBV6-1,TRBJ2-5,CASSEGGAQETQYF
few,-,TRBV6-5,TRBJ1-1,CASSYSGQREAFF
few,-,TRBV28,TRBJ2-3,CASSPGTDTQYF
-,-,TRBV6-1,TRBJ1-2,CASSETARDGYTF
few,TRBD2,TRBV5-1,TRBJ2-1,CASSLSGTSGHNEQFF
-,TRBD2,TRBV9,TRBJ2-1,CASSPLAGGGNEQFF
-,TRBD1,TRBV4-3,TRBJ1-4,CASSQEGQGDEKLFF
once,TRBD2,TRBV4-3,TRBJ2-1,CASSQTGTSGYNEQFF
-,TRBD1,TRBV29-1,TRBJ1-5,CSVTGTGSNQPQHF
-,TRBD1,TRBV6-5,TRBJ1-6,CASRTTGQKNSPLHF
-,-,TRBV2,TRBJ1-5,CASSVLSNQPQHF
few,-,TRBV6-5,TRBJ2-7,CASSPARDEQYF
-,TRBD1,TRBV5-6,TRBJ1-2,CASSPTGVGYTF
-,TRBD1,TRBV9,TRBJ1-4,CASSPKGQINEKLFF
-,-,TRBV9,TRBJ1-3,CASSVEVGSSGNTIYF
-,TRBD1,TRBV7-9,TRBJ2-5,CASRGTVETQYF
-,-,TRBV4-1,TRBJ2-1,CASSQRDSYHEQFF
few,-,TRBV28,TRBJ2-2,CASSLLTQTGELFF
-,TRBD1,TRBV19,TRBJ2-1,CASSTYGTELNNEQFF
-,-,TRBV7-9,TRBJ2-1,CASSPGPDSGKQFF
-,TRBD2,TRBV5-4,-,CASSLSGLQSYEQYF
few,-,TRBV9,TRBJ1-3,CASSVATNSGNTIYF
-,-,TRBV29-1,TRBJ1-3,CSVPGVEGGNTIYF
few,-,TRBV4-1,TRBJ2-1,CASSQDRGEQFF
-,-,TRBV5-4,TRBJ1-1,CASSLVGSGTEAFF
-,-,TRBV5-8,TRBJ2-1,CASSLRGSNYNEQFF